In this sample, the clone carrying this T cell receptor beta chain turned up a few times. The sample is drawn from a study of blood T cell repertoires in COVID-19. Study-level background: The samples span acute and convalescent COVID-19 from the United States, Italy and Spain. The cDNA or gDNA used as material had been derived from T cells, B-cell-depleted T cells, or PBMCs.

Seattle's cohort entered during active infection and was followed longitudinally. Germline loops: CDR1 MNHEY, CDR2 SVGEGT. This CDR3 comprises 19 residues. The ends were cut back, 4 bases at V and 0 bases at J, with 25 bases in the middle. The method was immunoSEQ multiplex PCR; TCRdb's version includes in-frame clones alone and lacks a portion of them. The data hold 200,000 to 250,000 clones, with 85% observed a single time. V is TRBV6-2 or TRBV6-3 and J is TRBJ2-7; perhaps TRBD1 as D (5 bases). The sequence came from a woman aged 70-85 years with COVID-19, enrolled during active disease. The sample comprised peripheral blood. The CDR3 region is CASSFQGTLDLPSSYEQYF. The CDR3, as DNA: TGTGCCAGCAGTTTCCAGGGTACACTTGACCTTCCGAGCTCCTACGAGCAGTACTTC.